This record covers a single T cell receptor (beta chain). The data were obtained in a study of blood T cell repertoires in COVID-19. Study context: T cells, B-cell-depleted T cells, or PBMCs supplied cDNA or gDNA.

The CDR3 is 14 residues long. The ends were cut back, 4 bases at V and 6 bases at J, with 16 bases in the middle. Germline values: CDR1 SGHNT, CDR2 YENEEA. In the original analysis: Amplification of reference gene primers provided the estimated nucleated cell counts. Generated by immunoSEQ multiplex PCR, the TCRdb table keeps only in-frame clones and is missing some. D and trimming come from the DNA, and the V and J calls and clone size come from that table. The table lists some 190,000 clones, 80% of them singletons. Clinical history as reported by participants underpinned cohort assignment. This clonotype originated in a man between 25 and 39 years old with acute COVID-19. The genes are TRBV11-3 and TRBJ2-7, with a tentative D call TRBD2 (6 bases). The sequencing input was PBMCs or T cells enriched from blood (not recorded which). The chain's CDR3 is CASSSTGTQSEQYF. Here the CDR3 DNA reads TGTGCCAGCAGCTCGACCGGGACTCAAAGCGAGCAGTACTTC.